The present T cell receptor beta chain was sequenced within a study of shared clonotypes between healthy human individuals. The CDR3 is 16 residues long. V was pared by 4 bases and J by 0 bases, with 13 bases between. Germline V gene lookup returns CDR1 SGHNT and CDR2 YYREEE (reference sequence). The repertoire was sequenced with immunoSEQ multiplex PCR; TCRdb's copy has only in-frame clones and lacks some. The sample lists around 1.6 million clones, approximately 98% seen once, with 0.45% in the top ten. Study-level results: Sorted-subset sequencing was shown by rarefaction to be incomplete despite large depth. The study generally estimated greater richness for naive than memory subsets. The low donor count limited represented genetic and exposure-history diversity.

In the case of this clone: The antigen is not known.

Sequencing was performed on naive CD4+ T cells sorted from blood. The subset denotes: CD45RA+ positively selected. The rearrangement joins TRBV5-4 to TRBJ1-4; tentatively, D is TRBD1 (6 bases). The receptor was isolated from a man aged 25-40 years in good health. This chain's CDR3 is CASSTKQGSTNEKLFF. The CDR3 nucleotides read TGTGCCAGCAGCACGAAACAGGGATCAACTAATGAAAAACTGTTTTTT.